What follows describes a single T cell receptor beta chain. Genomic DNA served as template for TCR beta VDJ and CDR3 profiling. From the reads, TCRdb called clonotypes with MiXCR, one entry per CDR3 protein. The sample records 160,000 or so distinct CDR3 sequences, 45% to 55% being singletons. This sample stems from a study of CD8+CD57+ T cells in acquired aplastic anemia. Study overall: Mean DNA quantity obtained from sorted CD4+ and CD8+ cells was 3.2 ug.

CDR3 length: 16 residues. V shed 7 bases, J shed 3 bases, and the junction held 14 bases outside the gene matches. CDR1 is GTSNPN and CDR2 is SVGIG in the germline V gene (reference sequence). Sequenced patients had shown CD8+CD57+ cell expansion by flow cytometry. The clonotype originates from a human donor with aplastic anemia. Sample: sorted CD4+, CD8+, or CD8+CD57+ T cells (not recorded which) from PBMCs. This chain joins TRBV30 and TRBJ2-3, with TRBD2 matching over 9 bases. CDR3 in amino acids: CASASGRLLLTDTQYF. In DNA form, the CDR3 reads TGTGCCTCCGCGAGCGGGAGGTTATTATTGACAGATACGCAGTATTTT.